The T cell receptor beta chain under discussion was sequenced for a study of T cell repertoires in cytomegalovirus infection. On the study more broadly: Both a matching HLA type and CMV infection were indicated by public TCR beta signatures.

As to this clonotype: Its antigen is not identified.

The CDR3 has 14 amino acids. Germline V gene lookup returns CDR1 MDHEN and CDR2 SYDVKM. The V and J ends lost 7 bases and 7 bases respectively, with 18 bases between them. Overall study results and limits: Pooled public TCR beta family frequency picked out CMV carriers with the relevant HLA. What dominated the ex vivo response were HLA-C-restricted CMV-specific TCR beta clonotypes.

TCRdb re-derived calls from the reads in MiXCR, one entry per CDR3 protein. The sample consists of hundreds of thousands of distinct CDR3 sequences, about 40% of them appearing once. Sequenced sample: PBMCs. This clonotype was sampled from a human donor in good health (CMV status not recorded). Some clones in this sample may be carry-over from other donors' samples. The V call is TRBV28, the J call TRBJ2-3; tentative D call: TRBD2 (5 bases). The CDR3 spells CASNTPHEGNTQYF. The CDR3 DNA is TGTGCCAGCAACACACCCCACGAGGGAAATACGCAGTATTTT.